Listed here are 17 T cell receptor beta chains from one sample, sequenced in a study of response to subunit inactivated influenza vaccine. TCRdb reprocessed the RT-PCR reads with MiXCR, giving one entry per CDR3 protein. The sample holds around 480,000 distinct CDR3 sequences, about 15% seen once. This sample comprised CD4+ T cells sorted from PBMCs, obtained less than 30 months after vaccination. The receptors originated from a man between 50 and 75 years old who received an inactivated influenza vaccine.

The rearrangement uses TRBV7-2 and TRBJ2-7, with 8 positions matching TRBD2. With V trimmed by 5 bases and J by 9 bases, 12 bases remained unmatched. This CDR3 is 14 amino acids long. The germline CDR1 and CDR2 sequences are SGHTA and FQGNSA. As DNA, the CDR3 is TGTGCCAGCAGCCACCCGGGACTAGGCACAGTGCAGTACTTC. It specifies CASSHPGLGTVQYF.

The rearrangement links TRBV5-6 to TRBJ2-5, with unresolved D. V was cut by 2 bases and J by 1 base, with 9 bases left in between. Germline V gene data show CDR1 as SGHDT and CDR2 as YYEEEE. This CDR3 is 14 amino acids long. For the CDR3, the DNA is TGTGCCAGCAGCTTTATGGTGACCCAAGAGACCCAGTACTTC. Its protein product is CASSFMVTQETQYF.

The V and J genes are TRBV6-4 and TRBJ2-1; TRBD2 matches at 7 bases. CDR3 length equals 12 residues. Per germline, CDR1 MRHNA and CDR2 SNTAGT. Losses at the gene ends were 7 bases for V and 5 bases for J; bases not matched to a gene: 2. The CDR3 DNA sequence: TGTGCCAGCAAAGGGACTAACAATGAGCAGTTCTTC. Its protein is CASKGTNNEQFF.

In its sample, this clonotype was seen a few times. The chain has TRBV9 and TRBJ2-3; maybe TRBD2 (5 bases). CDR3 size: 16 residues. With 1 base removed from V and 4 bases from J, the gap between germline ends came to 16 bases. Germline V CDR1 and CDR2: SGDLS, YYNGEE. CDR3: CASSVPRTGFSDTQYF. CDR3 coding DNA: TGTGCCAGCAGCGTACCCCGGACGGGATTTTCAGATACGCAGTATTTT.

In this sample, this clonotype turned up once. With a much larger clone just one base away, this may be a read error. This chain joins TRBV10-3 and TRBJ2-3, with TRBD2 matching over 10 bases. The V gene's germline CDR1 is ENHRY and CDR2 SYGVKD. This CDR3 region has 15 residues. CDR3 region: CAISGASGSADTHYF. The CDR3 DNA sequence: TGTGCCATCAGTGGGGCTAGCGGGAGTGCAGATACGCATTATTTT.

In its sample, this clonotype was seen a few times. The V and J genes are TRBV12-3 or TRBV12-4 and TRBJ1-3; D may be TRBD1 (5 bases). V was shortened by 2 bases and J by 1 base, with 9 bases between the two germline ends. The CDR3 is made up of 15 amino acids. CDR3 in amino acids: CASSLWGLSGNTIYF. For the CDR3, the DNA is TGTGCCAGCAGTTTATGGGGCCTGTCTGGAAACACCATATATTTT.

This clonotype was detected many times. This chain connects TRBV5-1 to TRBJ2-1, with 9 bases fitting TRBD2. This CDR3 has 16 amino acids. The germline V gene has CDR1 SGHRS and CDR2 YFSETQ. Trimming cost V 4 bases and J 7 bases; bases outside gene matches: 12. This CDR3 reads CASSPGGRGGRNEQFF. DNA of the CDR3: TGCGCCAGCAGCCCCGGTGGGCGGGGGGGCCGGAATGAGCAGTTCTTC.

The rearrangement links TRBV12-3 or TRBV12-4 to TRBJ2-5; D might be TRBD1 (6 bases). This CDR3 region has 14 residues. Trimming removed 7 bases from V and 4 bases from J, with 16 bases in between. CDR3 sequence: CASTPFTGLETQYF. The CDR3 DNA is TGTGCCAGCACCCCCTTCACAGGGTTAGAGACCCAGTACTTC.

This clonotype was detected only a few times. CDR3 DNA: TGTGCCAGCAGTTCGGTCCGGGCCTACTCCTACGAGCAGTACTTC. Its protein is CASSSVRAYSYEQYF. The chain uses TRBV12-3 or TRBV12-4 and TRBJ2-7; D unresolved. Trimming took off 4 bases at V and 0 bases at J, with 13 bases between the two ends. The CDR3 is 15 amino acids.

This clonotype was counted between two and nine times. This chain connects TRBV5-1 to TRBJ2-2; either TRBD1 or TRBD2 may supply D (6 bases each). Per germline, CDR1 SGHRS and CDR2 YFSETQ. V lost 6 bases and J 4 bases, leaving 13 bases between the germline ends. This CDR3 is 14 amino acids long. The CDR3 loop is CASTRGGSTGELFF. The DNA of the CDR3 is TGCGCCAGCACCCGAGGGGGGTCCACCGGGGAGCTGTTTTTT.

This clonotype was seen a few times. This chain links TRBV20-1 with TRBJ2-7; D might be TRBD2 (6 bases). The CDR3 consists of 16 residues. Trimming took off 0 bases at V and 0 bases at J, with 15 bases between the two ends. Germline V gene data show CDR1 as DFQATT and CDR2 as SNEGSKA (reference sequence). Here the CDR3 reads CSARDPLGGSSYEQYF. CDR3 coding DNA: TGCAGTGCTAGAGACCCCCTCGGAGGGAGCTCCTACGAGCAGTACTTC.

This clonotype was observed a few times. V and J are TRBV2 and TRBJ1-6, with D tentatively TRBD1 (5 bases). This CDR3 spans 14 amino acids. V gave up 5 bases and J gave up 8 bases, with 13 bases separating them. CDR1 and CDR2 from the germline V gene are SNHLY and FYNNEI. CDR3 amino acids: CASSRDPNYSPLHF. The CDR3 DNA sequence: TGTGCCAGCAGTAGGGACCCAAATTATTCACCCCTCCACTTT.

The CDR3 here is CASSLLGMSQGFGSGNTIYF. The DNA of the CDR3 is TGCGCCAGCAGCTTGTTGGGTATGTCTCAGGGATTCGGCTCTGGAAACACCATATATTTT. This chain uses TRBV5-1 with TRBJ1-3, with D maybe TRBD1 (5 bases). Trimming removed 1 base at V and 0 bases at J, with 23 bases between. The CDR3 loop spans 20 amino acids. Germline values: CDR1 SGHRS, CDR2 YFSETQ.

The gene calls are TRBV5-5 and TRBJ2-5, with D maybe TRBD2 (6 bases). Germline CDR1 SGHKS, CDR2 YYEKEE (reference sequence). This CDR3 spans 15 amino acids. Trimming removed 2 bases from V and 0 bases from J, with 11 bases in between. CDR3 loop: CASSLLGSDQETQYF. CDR3 DNA sequence: TGTGCCAGCAGCTTACTCGGGAGTGACCAAGAGACCCAGTACTTC.

The J gene is TRBJ2-1, the V gene TRBV10-3; D not certain. V dropped 3 bases and J dropped 8 bases, with 20 bases sitting between them. This CDR3 contains 16 residues. Germline-derived CDR1 and CDR2 are ENHRY and SYGVKD. The CDR3 region has the DNA TGTGCCATCAGTGACAGGTTGGGGTTTCTTATTGATGAGCAGTTCTTC. It translates to CAISDRLGFLIDEQFF.

This clonotype is labeled medium-sized. This chain links TRBV5-1 with TRBJ2-3; tentatively, D is TRBD1 (5 bases). CDR1 is SGHRS and CDR2 is YFSETQ in the germline V gene. This CDR3 spans 14 amino acids. Trimming pared 0 bases from V and 0 bases from J, leaving 5 bases between. The CDR3, as DNA: TGCGCCAGCAGCTTGGGACAGAGCACAGATACGCAGTATTTT. It yields the protein CASSLGQSTDTQYF.

The chain employs TRBV15 and TRBJ1-2, with a possible D match to TRBD1 (6 bases). CDR1 and CDR2 from the germline V gene are LNHNV and YYDKDF (reference sequence). V was trimmed by 0 bases and J by 0 bases, leaving 11 bases between them. The CDR3 spans 16 residues. The CDR3 region has the DNA TGTGCCACCAGCAGAGATCCGGGGGCGCCTAACTATGGCTACACCTTC. Its translation: CATSRDPGAPNYGYTF.